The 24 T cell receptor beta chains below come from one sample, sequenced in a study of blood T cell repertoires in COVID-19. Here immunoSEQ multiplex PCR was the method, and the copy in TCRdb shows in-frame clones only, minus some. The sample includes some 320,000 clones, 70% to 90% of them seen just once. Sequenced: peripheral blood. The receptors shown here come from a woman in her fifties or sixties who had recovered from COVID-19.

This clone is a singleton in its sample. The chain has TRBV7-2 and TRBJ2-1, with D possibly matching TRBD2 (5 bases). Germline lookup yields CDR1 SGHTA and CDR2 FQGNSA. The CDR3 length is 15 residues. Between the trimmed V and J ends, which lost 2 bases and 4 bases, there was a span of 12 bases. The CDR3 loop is CASSLSPGLYNEQFF. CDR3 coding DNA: TGTGCCAGCAGCTTAAGTCCGGGATTATACAATGAGCAGTTCTTC.

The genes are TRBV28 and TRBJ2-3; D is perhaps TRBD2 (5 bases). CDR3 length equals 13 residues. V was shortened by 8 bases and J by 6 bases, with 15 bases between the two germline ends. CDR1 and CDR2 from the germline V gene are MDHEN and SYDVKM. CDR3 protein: CASRTEVLDTQYF. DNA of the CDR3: TGTGCCAGCCGGACGGAGGTACTGGATACGCAGTATTTT. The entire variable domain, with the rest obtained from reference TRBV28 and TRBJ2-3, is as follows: DVKVTQSSRYLVKRTGEKVFLECVQDMDHENMFWYRQDPGLGLRLIYFSYDVKMKEKGDIPEGYSVSREKKERFSLILESASTNQTSMYLCASRTEVLDTQYFGPGTRLTVL.

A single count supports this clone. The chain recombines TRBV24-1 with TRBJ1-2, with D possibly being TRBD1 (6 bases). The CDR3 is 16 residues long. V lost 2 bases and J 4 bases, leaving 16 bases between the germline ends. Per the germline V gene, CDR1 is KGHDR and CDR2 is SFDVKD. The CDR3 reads CATSDSDRRVPYGYTF. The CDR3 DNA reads TGTGCCACCAGTGATTCCGACAGGCGAGTCCCCTATGGCTACACCTTC.

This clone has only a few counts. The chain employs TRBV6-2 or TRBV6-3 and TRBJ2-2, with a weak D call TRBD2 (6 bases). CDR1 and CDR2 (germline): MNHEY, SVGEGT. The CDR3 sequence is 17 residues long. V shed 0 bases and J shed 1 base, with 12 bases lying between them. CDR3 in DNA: TGTGCCAGCAGTTACTCCTCTAGGACTATGAACACCGGGGAGCTGTTTTTT. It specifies CASSYSSRTMNTGELFF.

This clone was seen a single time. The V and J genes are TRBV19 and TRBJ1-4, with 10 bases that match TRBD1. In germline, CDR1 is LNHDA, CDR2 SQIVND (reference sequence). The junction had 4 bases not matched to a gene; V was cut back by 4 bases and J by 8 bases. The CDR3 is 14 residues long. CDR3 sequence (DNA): TGTGCCAGTAGTACGACAGGGGGCAGAGAAAAACTGTTTTTT. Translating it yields CASSTTGGREKLFF.

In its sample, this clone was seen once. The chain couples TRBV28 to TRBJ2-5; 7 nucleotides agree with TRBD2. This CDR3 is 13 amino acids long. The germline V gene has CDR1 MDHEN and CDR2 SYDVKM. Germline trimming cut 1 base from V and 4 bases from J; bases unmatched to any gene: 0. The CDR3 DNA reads TGTGCCAGCAGTTTATCGGGGGGAGAGACCCAGTACTTC. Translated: CASSLSGGETQYF.

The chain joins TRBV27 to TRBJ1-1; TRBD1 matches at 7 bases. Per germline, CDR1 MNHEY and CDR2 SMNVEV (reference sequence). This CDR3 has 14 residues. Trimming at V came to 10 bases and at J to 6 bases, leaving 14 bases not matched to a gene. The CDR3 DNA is TGTGCCACCAGCCCCATCACAGGGGTCTCTGAAGCTTTCTTT. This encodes CATSPITGVSEAFF.

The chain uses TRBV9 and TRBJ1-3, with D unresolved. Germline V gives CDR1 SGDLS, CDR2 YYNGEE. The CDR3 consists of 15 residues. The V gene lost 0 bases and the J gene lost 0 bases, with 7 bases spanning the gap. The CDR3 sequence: CASSVGPNSGNTIYF. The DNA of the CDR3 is TGTGCCAGCAGCGTAGGTCCCAACTCTGGAAACACCATATATTTT.

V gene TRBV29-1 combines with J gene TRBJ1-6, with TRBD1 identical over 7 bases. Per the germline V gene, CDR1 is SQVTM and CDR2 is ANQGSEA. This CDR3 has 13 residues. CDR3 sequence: CGAGDRANSPLHF. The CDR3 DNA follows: TGCGGCGCCGGAGACAGGGCGAATTCACCCCTCCACTTT.

The CDR3, as DNA: TGTGCCAGCAGCCGAGGACAGGTTGACGGCACAGATACGCAGTATTTT. This translates into CASSRGQVDGTDTQYF. The genes are TRBV7-6 and TRBJ2-3; 7 bases match TRBD1. The trim removed 5 bases at V and 1 base at J, leaving 9 bases unmatched. Germline-derived CDR1 and CDR2 are SGHVS and FNYEAQ. The length of the CDR3 is 16 residues.

DNA of the CDR3: TGTGCCAGTACCTCGTCAGGGTTCGGCACAGATACGCAGTATTTT. Translated: CASTSSGFGTDTQYF. The chain recombines TRBV19 with TRBJ2-3; D perhaps matches TRBD1 (5 bases). Trimming removed 7 bases from V and 1 base from J, with 15 bases in between. This CDR3 comprises 15 residues. From germline, CDR1 is LNHDA and CDR2 SQIVND (reference sequence).

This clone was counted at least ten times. The chain's CDR3 is CASSFGLVGEQYF. The CDR3 region has the DNA TGTGCCAGCAGCTTCGGACTAGTTGGCGAGCAGTACTTC. The chain recombines TRBV11-2 with TRBJ2-7; 7 nucleotides line up with TRBD2. CDR1 is SGHAT and CDR2 is FQNNGV in the germline V gene. The CDR3 runs 13 residues. J gave up 6 bases and V 3 bases, and 5 bases lay outside the gene matches.

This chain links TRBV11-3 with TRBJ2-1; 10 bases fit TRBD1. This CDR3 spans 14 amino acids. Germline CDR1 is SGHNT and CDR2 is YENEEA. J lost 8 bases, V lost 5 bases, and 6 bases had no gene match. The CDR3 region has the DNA TGTGCCAGCAGCCTGGGGACAGGGGTAGATGAGCAGTTCTTC. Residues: CASSLGTGVDEQFF.

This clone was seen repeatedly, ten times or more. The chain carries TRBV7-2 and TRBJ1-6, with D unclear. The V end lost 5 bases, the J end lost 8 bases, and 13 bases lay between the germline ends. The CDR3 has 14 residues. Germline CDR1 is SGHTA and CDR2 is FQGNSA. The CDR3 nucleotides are TGTGCCAGCAGCCCGGCAGGAAGATATTCACCCCTCCACTTT. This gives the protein CASSPAGRYSPLHF. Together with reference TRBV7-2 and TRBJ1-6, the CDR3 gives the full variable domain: GAGVSQSPSNKVTEKGKDVELRCDPISGHTALYWYRQSLGQGLEFLIYFQGNSAPDKSGLPSDRFSAERTGGSVSTLTIQRTQQEDSAVYLCASSPAGRYSPLHFGNGTRLTVT.

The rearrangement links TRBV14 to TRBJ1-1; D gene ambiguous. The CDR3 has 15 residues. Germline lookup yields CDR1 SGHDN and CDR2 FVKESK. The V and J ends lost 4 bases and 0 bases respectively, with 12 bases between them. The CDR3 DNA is TGTGCCAGCAGCCCCCCGTACAGCTTGAACACTGAAGCTTTCTTT. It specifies CASSPPYSLNTEAFF.

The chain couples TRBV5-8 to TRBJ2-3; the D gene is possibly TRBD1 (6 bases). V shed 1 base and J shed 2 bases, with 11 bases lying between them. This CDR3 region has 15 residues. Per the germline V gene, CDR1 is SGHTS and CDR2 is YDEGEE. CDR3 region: CASSLQGLNTDTQYF. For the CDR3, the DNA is TGTGCCAGCAGCTTGCAGGGGCTGAACACAGATACGCAGTATTTT.

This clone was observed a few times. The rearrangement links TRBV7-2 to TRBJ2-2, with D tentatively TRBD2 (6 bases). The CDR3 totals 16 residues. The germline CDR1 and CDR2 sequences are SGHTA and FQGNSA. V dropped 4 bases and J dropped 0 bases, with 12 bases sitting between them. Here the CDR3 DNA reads TGTGCCAGCAGCTGGGGCGGGAATTCGAACACCGGGGAGCTGTTTTTT. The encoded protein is CASSWGGNSNTGELFF.

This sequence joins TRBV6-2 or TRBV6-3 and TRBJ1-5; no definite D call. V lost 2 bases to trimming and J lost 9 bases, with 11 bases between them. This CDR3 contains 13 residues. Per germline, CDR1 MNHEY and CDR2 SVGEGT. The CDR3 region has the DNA TGTGCCAGCAGTTACGGAGACTCACGGCCCCAGCATTTT. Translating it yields CASSYGDSRPQHF.

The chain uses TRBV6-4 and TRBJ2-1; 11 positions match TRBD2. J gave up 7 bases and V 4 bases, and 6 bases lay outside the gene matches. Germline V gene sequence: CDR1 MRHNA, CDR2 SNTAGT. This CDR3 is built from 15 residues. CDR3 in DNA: TGTGCCAGCAGTGTGTCGACTAGCGGGGCAAATGAGCAGTTCTTC. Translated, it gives CASSVSTSGANEQFF.

The CDR3 region is CASSIKETQYF. CDR3 nucleotide sequence: TGTGCCAGCAGCATTAAAGAGACCCAGTACTTC. The J gene is TRBJ2-5, the V gene TRBV11-2; D uncertain. V was trimmed by 5 bases and J by 3 bases, leaving 4 bases between them. This CDR3 has 11 residues. The germline V gene encodes CDR1 SGHAT and CDR2 FQNNGV. Using reference TRBV11-2 and TRBJ2-5 for the parts outside the CDR3, the full variable domain is EAGVAQSPRYKIIEKRQSVAFWCNPISGHATLYWYQQILGQGPKLLIQFQNNGVVDDSQLPKDRFSAERLKGVDSTLKIQPAKLEDSAVYLCASSIKETQYFGPGTRLLVL.

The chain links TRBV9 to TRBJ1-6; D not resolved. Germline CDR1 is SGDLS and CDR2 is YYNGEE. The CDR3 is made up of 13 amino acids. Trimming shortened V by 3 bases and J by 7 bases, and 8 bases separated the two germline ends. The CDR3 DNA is TGTGCCAGCAGCGAAGACTGGAATTCACCCCTCCACTTT. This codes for CASSEDWNSPLHF.

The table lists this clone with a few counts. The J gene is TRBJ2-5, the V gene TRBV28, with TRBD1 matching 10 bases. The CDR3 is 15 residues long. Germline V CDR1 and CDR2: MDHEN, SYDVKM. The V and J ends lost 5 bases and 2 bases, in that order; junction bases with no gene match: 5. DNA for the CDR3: TGTGCCAGCAGTAATGGACAGGGGGGACAAGAGACCCAGTACTTC. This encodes CASSNGQGGQETQYF.

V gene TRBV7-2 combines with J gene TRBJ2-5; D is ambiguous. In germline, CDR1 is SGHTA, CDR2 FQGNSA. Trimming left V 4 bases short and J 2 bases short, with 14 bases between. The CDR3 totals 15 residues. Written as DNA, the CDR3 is TGTGCCAGCAGCTCAGATCGTCAGTTTCAAGAGACCCAGTACTTC. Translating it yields CASSSDRQFQETQYF.

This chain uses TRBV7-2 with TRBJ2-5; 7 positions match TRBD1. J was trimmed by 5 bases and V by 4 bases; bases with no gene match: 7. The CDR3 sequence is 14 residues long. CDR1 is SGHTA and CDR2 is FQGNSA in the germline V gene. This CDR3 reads CASSSPGQSETQYF. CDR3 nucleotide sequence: TGTGCCAGCAGCTCCCCGGGACAGTCTGAGACCCAGTACTTC.